This TCR beta chain is drawn from a study of cytomegalovirus exposure and HLA in healthy donors. Study-wide results and limits: A later analysis appeared to link common viral pathogens to several of the most significant clusters. Later analysis demonstrated an association between a missense DCLRE1C variant and TCR beta V- and J-gene trimming.

The PCR was carried out with 60 Vbeta primers and 13 Jbeta primers. Under the authors' procedure: A follow-up analysis tallied 60 million to 85 million unique TCR beta chains, roughly 11 million shared. Produced via immunoSEQ multiplex PCR; TCRdb's table is partial and in-frame only. V, J and clone size reflect that table, while D and trimming were determined from the DNA. The repertoire holds around 150,000 clones, over 75% seen once, with about 0.93% in the top ten. On this clone itself: Its antigen is unidentified.

This CDR3 has 14 amino acids. J gave up 3 bases and V 7 bases, and 12 bases lay outside the gene matches. CDR1 is SQVTM and CDR2 is ANQGSEA in the germline V gene. Specimen: PBMCs. This rearrangement joins TRBV29-1 to TRBJ2-7; TRBD1 matches 7 bases. The clonotype comes from a woman in her 50s in good health and CMV-seropositive. The DNA for the CDR3 is TGCAGCGCCCGTACGACAGGGAAACTCTACGAGCAGTACTTC. Its protein product is CSARTTGKLYEQYF.